This T cell receptor beta chain was retrieved from a study of blood T cell repertoires in COVID-19. Study-level information: Spain, Italy and the United States supplied samples that represented acute and convalescent COVID-19. From T cells, B-cell-depleted T cells, or PBMCs came the material, which was cDNA or gDNA.

Germline V gene sequence: CDR1 MNHEY, CDR2 SMNVEV (reference sequence). V dropped 5 bases and J dropped 6; count of bases not matched to a gene: 3. This CDR3 has 13 amino acids. Libraries were prepared by immunoSEQ multiplex PCR; TCRdb keeps only in-frame clonotypes and omits some of them. The sample gives 200,000 to 250,000 clones, more than 80% of which show up once; more than 3% is in the top ten. This rearrangement joins TRBV27 to TRBJ2-7, with TRBD2 matching 11 bases. The receptor was isolated from a woman younger than 30 in a cohort exposed to, infected with or recovered from COVID-19 (not recorded which). The sample consisted of PBMCs or T cells enriched from blood (not recorded which). This CDR3 is CASSHGLAGEQYF. Written as DNA, the CDR3 is TGTGCCAGCAGTCATGGACTAGCGGGCGAGCAGTACTTC.